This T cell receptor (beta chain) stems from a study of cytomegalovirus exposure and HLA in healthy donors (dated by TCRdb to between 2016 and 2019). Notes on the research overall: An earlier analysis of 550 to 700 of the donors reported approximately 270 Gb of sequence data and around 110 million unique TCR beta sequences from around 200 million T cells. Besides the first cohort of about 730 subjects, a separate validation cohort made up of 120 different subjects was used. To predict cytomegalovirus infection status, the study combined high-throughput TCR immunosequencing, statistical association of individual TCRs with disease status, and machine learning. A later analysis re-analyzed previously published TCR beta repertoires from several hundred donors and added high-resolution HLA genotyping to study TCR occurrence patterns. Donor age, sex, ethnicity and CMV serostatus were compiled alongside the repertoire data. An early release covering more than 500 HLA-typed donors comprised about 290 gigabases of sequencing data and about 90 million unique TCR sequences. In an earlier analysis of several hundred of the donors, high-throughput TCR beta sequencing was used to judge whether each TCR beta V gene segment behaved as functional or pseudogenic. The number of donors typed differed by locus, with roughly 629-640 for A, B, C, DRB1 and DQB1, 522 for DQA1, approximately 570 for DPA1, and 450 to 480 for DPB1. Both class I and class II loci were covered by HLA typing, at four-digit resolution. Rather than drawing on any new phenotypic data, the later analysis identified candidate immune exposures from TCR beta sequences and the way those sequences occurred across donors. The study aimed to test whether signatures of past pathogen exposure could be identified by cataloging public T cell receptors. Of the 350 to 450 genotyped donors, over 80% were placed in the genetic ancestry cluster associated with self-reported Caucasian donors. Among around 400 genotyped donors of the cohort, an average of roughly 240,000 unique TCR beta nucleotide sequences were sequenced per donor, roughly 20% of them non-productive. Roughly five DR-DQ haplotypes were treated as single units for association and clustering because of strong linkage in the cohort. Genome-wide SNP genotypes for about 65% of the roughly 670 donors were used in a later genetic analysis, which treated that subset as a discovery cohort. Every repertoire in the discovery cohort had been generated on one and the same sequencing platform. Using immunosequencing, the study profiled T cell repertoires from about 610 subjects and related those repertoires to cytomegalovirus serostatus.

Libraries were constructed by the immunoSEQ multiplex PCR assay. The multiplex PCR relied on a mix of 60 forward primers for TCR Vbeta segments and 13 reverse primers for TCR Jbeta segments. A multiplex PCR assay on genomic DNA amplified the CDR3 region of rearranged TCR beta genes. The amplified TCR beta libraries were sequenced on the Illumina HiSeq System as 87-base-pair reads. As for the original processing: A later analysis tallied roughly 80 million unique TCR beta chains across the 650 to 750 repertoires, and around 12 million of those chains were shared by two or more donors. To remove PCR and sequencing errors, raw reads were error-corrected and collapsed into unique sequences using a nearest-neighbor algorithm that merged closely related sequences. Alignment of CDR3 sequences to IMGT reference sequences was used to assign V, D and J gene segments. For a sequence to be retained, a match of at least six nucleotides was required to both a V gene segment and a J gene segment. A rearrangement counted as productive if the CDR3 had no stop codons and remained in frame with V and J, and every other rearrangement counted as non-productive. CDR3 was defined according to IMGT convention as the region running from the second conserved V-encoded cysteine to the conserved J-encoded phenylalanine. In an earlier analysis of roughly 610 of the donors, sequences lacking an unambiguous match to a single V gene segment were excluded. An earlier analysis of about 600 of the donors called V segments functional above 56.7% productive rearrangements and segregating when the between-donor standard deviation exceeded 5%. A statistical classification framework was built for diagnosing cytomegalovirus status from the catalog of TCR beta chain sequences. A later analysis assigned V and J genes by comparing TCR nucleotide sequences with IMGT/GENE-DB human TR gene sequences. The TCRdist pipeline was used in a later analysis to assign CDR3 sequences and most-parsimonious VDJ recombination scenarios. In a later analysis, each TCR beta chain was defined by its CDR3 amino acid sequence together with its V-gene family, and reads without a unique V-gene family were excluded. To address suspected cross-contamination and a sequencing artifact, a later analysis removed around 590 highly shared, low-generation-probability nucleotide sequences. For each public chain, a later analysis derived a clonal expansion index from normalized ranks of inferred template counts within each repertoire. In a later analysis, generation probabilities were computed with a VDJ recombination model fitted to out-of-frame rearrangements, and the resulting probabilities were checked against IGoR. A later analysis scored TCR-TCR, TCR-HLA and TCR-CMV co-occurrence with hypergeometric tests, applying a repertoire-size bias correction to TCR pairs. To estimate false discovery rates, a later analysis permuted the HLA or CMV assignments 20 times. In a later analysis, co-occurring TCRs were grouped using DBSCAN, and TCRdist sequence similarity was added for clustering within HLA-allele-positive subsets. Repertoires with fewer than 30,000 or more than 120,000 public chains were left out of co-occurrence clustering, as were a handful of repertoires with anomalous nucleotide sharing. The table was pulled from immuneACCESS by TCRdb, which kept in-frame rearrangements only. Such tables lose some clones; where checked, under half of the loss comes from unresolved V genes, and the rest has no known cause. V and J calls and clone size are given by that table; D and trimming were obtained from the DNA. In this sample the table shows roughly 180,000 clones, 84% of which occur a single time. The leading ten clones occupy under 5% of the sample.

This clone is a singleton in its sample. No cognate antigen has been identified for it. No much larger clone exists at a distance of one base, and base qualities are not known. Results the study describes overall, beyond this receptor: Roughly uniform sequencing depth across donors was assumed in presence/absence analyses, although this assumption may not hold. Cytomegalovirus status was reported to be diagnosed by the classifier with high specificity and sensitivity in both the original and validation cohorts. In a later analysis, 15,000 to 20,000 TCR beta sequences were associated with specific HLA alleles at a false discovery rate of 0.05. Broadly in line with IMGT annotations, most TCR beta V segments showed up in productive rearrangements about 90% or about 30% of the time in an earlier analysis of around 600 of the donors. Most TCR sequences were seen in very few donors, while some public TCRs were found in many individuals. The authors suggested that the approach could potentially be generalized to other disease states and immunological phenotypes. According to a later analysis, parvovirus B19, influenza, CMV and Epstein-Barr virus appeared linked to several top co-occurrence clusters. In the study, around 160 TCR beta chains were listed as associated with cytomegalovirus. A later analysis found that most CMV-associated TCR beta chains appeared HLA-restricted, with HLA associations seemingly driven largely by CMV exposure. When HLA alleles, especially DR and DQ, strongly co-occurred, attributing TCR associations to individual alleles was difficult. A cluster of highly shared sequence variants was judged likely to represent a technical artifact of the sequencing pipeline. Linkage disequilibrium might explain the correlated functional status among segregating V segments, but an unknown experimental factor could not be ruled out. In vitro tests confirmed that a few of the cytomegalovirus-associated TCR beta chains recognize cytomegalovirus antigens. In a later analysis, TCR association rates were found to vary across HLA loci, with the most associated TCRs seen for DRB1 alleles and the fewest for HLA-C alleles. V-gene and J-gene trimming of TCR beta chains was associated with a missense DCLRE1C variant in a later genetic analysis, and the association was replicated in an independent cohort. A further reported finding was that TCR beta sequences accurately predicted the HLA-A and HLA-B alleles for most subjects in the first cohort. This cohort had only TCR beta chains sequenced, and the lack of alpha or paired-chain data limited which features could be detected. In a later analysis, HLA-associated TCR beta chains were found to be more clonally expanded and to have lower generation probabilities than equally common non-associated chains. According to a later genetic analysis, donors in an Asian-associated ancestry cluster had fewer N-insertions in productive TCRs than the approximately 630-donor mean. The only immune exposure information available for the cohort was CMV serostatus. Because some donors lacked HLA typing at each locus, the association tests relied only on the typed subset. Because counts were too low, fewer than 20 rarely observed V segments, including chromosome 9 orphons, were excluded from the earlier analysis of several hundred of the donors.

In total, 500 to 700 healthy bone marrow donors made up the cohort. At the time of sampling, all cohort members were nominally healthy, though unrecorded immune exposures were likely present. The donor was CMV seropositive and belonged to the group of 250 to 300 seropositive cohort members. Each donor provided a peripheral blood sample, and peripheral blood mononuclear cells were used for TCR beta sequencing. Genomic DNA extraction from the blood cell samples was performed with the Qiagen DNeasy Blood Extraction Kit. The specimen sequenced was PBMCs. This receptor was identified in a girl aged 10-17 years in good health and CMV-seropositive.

The DNA reads TGTGCCAGCACCCATCTCCGGGGGGCCAGGACAGATACGCAGTATTTT. The translation is CASTHLRGARTDTQYF. The chain links TRBV5-6 with TRBJ2-3, and the D gene may be TRBD2, 7 bases matching. CDR1 and CDR2 were assigned from the germline V gene as SGHDT and YYEEEE. The CDR3 starts with the cysteine, ends with the phenylalanine, and has 16 residues. This entry keeps only the CDR3 DNA: 48 bases, framed from base 1. V is cut by 6 bases and J by 3 bases, and the space between the germline ends is 20 bases.